The 18 T cell receptor beta chains presented below share a single source sample, sequenced in a study of cytomegalovirus exposure and HLA in healthy donors (dated by TCRdb to about 2017). Receptors were amplified or captured by the immunoSEQ multiplex PCR assay. The multiplex PCR relied on a mix of 60 forward primers for TCR Vbeta segments and 13 reverse primers for TCR Jbeta segments. The table comes from immuneACCESS by way of TCRdb, which keeps in-frame sequences with V and J called. Part of the clones is missing from these tables; in studies checked, under half for an unresolved V gene and the rest for unknown reasons. Within this sample are approximately 100,000 clones, with roughly 79% of them counted one time only. Together, the top ten hold approximately 3.7% of the sample. The sample taken for sequencing was PBMCs. These receptors were collected from a man aged 50-60 years in good health and CMV-seropositive.

The chain carries TRBV28 and TRBJ1-2, with D maybe TRBD1 (5 bases). Germline V gene lookup returns CDR1 MDHEN and CDR2 SYDVKM. The V end lost 6 bases, the J end lost 2 bases, and 10 bases lay between the germline ends. The CDR3 consists of 13 residues. Here the CDR3 DNA reads TGTGCCAGCAGCGGGGGGGGGAACTATGGCTACACCTTC. The encoded protein is CASSGGGNYGYTF.

The chain couples TRBV5-8 to TRBJ2-7; TRBD1 aligns across 9 bases. The CDR3 has 14 amino acids. The V gene's germline CDR1 is SGHTS and CDR2 YDEGEE. V shed 7 bases and J 4 bases; nucleotides not matched to a gene: 9. CDR3 nucleotide sequence: TGTGCCAGCTTGGCCAGGACAGGGGTTTACGAGCAGTACTTC. It codes for CASLARTGVYEQYF.

The chain uses TRBV10-3 and TRBJ1-4, with D perhaps matching TRBD1 (6 bases). Per the germline V gene, CDR1 is ENHRY and CDR2 is SYGVKD. V was trimmed by 2 bases and J by 6 bases, leaving 13 bases between them. The CDR3 has 15 amino acids. This CDR3 reads CAISEPAPGDEKLFF. Here the CDR3 DNA reads TGTGCCATCAGTGAGCCCGCGCCAGGGGATGAAAAACTGTTTTTT.

The J gene is TRBJ2-7, the V gene TRBV28, with 9 bases aligning to TRBD1. J lost 7 bases, V lost 5 bases, and 15 bases had no gene match. Germline-derived CDR1 and CDR2 are MDHEN and SYDVKM. The CDR3 consists of 16 residues. The DNA of the CDR3 is TGTGCCAGCAGTACCCAAAATATCGGGACAGGGAGGGAGCAGTACTTC. Translating gives CASSTQNIGTGREQYF. The whole variable domain, filled in from reference TRBV28 and TRBJ2-7, reads DVKVTQSSRYLVKRTGEKVFLECVQDMDHENMFWYRQDPGLGLRLIYFSYDVKMKEKGDIPEGYSVSREKKERFSLILESASTNQTSMYLCASSTQNIGTGREQYFGPGTRLTVT.

The V call is TRBV14, the J call TRBJ1-6, with D maybe TRBD1 (5 bases). The CDR3 has 14 amino acids. Germline-derived CDR1 and CDR2 are SGHDN and FVKESK. V gave up 3 bases and J gave up 8 bases, with 11 bases separating them. The CDR3 region is CASSHKLTDSPLHF. The DNA for the CDR3 is TGTGCCAGCAGCCATAAACTGACAGATTCACCCCTCCACTTT.

The chain couples TRBV5-4 to TRBJ2-5; possible D gene TRBD2, 5 bases. The CDR3 is made up of 16 amino acids. In germline, CDR1 is SGHNT, CDR2 YYREEE (reference sequence). The ends were cut back, 0 bases at V and 5 bases at J, with 17 bases in the middle. The CDR3 bases are TGTGCCAGCAGCTTGGATAGTGGGAGCTCTAGCGAGACCCAGTACTTC. Translation gives CASSLDSGSSSETQYF.

This chain uses TRBV15 with TRBJ1-4, with D tentatively TRBD1 (5 bases). CDR3 length: 16 amino acids. V lost 6 bases to trimming and J lost 10 bases, with 24 bases between them. Germline lookup yields CDR1 LNHNV and CDR2 YYDKDF (reference sequence). CDR3 bases: TGTGCCACCAGTCAGGGCGGCGTAAACCTTTTTGGAAAACTGTTTTTT. It encodes CATSQGGVNLFGKLFF.

As to this clone: Compared with germline, one end of the junction differs, possibly owing to a read error. The rearrangement uses TRBV7-9 and TRBJ1-2; no definite D call. The CDR3 runs 12 residues. Germline-derived CDR1 and CDR2 are SEHNR and FQNEAQ (reference sequence). The CDR3 sequence: CSSSSRRDGYTF. The DNA of the CDR3 is TGTTCCAGCAGCTCCCGACGGGATGGCTACACCTTC.

The chain carries TRBV29-1 and TRBJ1-3; D remains unclear. Trimming left V 3 bases short and J 8 bases short, with 11 bases between. The CDR3 has 12 residues. Per the germline V gene, CDR1 is SQVTM and CDR2 is ANQGSEA. The CDR3 DNA reads as TGCAGCGTTGAGGGAGATGGGGACACCATATATTTT. The encoded protein is CSVEGDGDTIYF.

This chain connects TRBV19 to TRBJ2-5; 8 positions agree with TRBD1. Losses at the gene ends were 3 bases for V and 11 bases for J; bases not matched to a gene: 17. Per germline, CDR1 LNHDA and CDR2 SQIVND (reference sequence). This CDR3 is built from 16 residues. The CDR3 region is CASSIEGTGLTGEQYF. The DNA of the CDR3 is TGTGCCAGTAGTATCGAAGGGACAGGACTAACGGGGGAGCAGTACTTC.

The V gene is TRBV12-2, the J gene TRBJ2-7; TRBD2 is taken as the D call from the table, unchecked against the DNA. TRBV12-2 is listed as a pseudogene. The CDR3 length is 20 residues. The CDR3 sequence is CASRTRSGLAGARSSNEQYF. The CDR3 DNA follows: TGTGCAAGTCGCACCCGCTCTGGGCTAGCGGGAGCACGGAGTAGCAACGAGCAGTACTTC.

This chain links TRBV5-1 with TRBJ2-5; 9 positions match TRBD2. This CDR3 region has 17 residues. CDR1 is SGHRS, CDR2 YFSETQ, per germline. V was pared by 0 bases and J by 2 bases, with 8 bases of the junction left unmatched. The CDR3 coding sequence is TGCGCCAGCAGCTTGGCCGGTAGCGGGAGAGAGCAAGAGACCCAGTACTTC. Encoded protein: CASSLAGSGREQETQYF.

This clone came up a few times. The chain joins TRBV11-3 to TRBJ2-3, with 7 bases matching TRBD2. Looked up from germline, CDR1 is SGHNT and CDR2 is YENEEA. V was clipped by 2 bases and J by 4 bases; unmatched bases: 9. The CDR3 is 16 amino acids. The CDR3 here is CASSLMTSSDADTQYF. CDR3 nucleotide sequence: TGTGCCAGCAGCTTAATGACTAGCTCCGACGCAGATACGCAGTATTTT.

J is TRBJ1-5 and V is TRBV10-3; TRBD1 is a possible D gene (6 bases). The length of the CDR3 is 12 residues. The V gene's germline CDR1 is ENHRY and CDR2 SYGVKD. V was pared by 3 bases and J by 6 bases, with 6 bases between. CDR3 DNA: TGTGCCATCAGTGAACAGGGTCAGCCCCAGCATTTT. Translated, it gives CAISEQGQPQHF.

The CDR3 loop reads CASSLDRGQFGELFF. CDR3 in DNA: TGCGCCAGCAGCTTGGACAGGGGGCAATTCGGGGAGCTGTTTTTT. The chain combines TRBV5-1 with TRBJ2-2; 9 bases align to TRBD1. The J segment lost 7 bases and the V segment lost 0 bases, leaving 4 bases of the junction unmatched. Per the germline V gene, CDR1 is SGHRS and CDR2 is YFSETQ. The CDR3 runs 15 residues.

The chain has TRBV28 and TRBJ1-1; TRBD1 matches at 7 bases. Germline lookup yields CDR1 MDHEN and CDR2 SYDVKM. Losses at the gene ends were 10 bases for V and 1 base for J; bases not matched to a gene: 9. The CDR3 has 14 residues. The CDR3 DNA is TGTGCCACCCGAGTGGGACAGCAGAACACTGAAGCTTTCTTT. Amino acids: CATRVGQQNTEAFF.

The chain links TRBV7-7 to TRBJ2-5, with 11 bases aligning to TRBD1. This CDR3 is 17 amino acids long. Looked up from germline, CDR1 is SSHAT and CDR2 is FNYEAQ (reference sequence). Trimming took 4 bases from V and 5 from J; bases not matched to a gene: 12. The CDR3 loop is CASSSTGTGGRWETQYF. The DNA for the CDR3 is TGTGCCAGCAGCTCGACCGGGACAGGGGGGCGGTGGGAGACCCAGTACTTC.

The chain couples TRBV4-1 to TRBJ2-5, with TRBD1 matching 8 bases. CDR1 and CDR2 (germline): MGHRA, YSYEKL. The CDR3 extends over 15 amino acids. V lost 1 base and J lost 5; bases outside the gene matches: 6. The CDR3 bases are TGCGCCAGCAGCCAAGGTGGGACAGGTCGGGAGACCCAGTACTTC. Its translation: CASSQGGTGRETQYF.